Listed here are 10 T cell receptor beta chains from one sample, sequenced in a study of blood T cell repertoires in COVID-19. Assay: immunoSEQ multiplex PCR; the TCRdb copy retains only in-frame clones and omits some. The sample carries roughly 68,000 clones, approximately 80% recorded once. The sequencing input was peripheral blood. These TCRs come from a man older than 75 with active COVID-19.

V is TRBV28 and J is TRBJ1-2, with TRBD1 identical over 10 bases. The V gene end was trimmed by 5 bases and the J gene end by 5 bases; junction bases not matched to a gene: 5. This CDR3 is built from 14 residues. In germline, CDR1 is MDHEN, CDR2 SYDVKM. The CDR3 protein is CASSPGTGVYGYTF. CDR3 coding DNA: TGTGCCAGCAGTCCTGGGACAGGGGTTTATGGCTACACCTTC.

The chain uses TRBV10-2 and TRBJ1-5; no firm D call. With 0 bases removed from V and 4 bases from J, the gap between germline ends came to 7 bases. The CDR3 covers 14 residues. Germline CDR1 reads WSHSY; CDR2 reads SAAADI. CDR3 region: CASSESGRNQPQHF. The CDR3 DNA reads TGCGCCAGCAGTGAGTCTGGCAGAAATCAGCCCCAGCATTTT.

The rearrangement links TRBV18 to TRBJ2-5, with a weak D call TRBD1 (5 bases). Between the trimmed V and J ends, which lost 1 base and 4 bases, there was a span of 16 bases. Germline CDR1 is KGHSH and CDR2 is LQKENI. CDR3 length: 16 residues. The DNA of the CDR3 is TGTGCCAGCTCACCACGGGCAGGGTCTGTGTCAGAGACCCAGTACTTC. This translates into CASSPRAGSVSETQYF. Full variable domain (missing parts from reference TRBV18 and TRBJ2-5): NAGVMQNPRHLVRRRGQEARLRCSPMKGHSHVYWYRQLPEEGLKFMVYLQKENIIDESGMPKERFSAEFPKEGPSILRIQQVVRGDSAAYFCASSPRAGSVSETQYFGPGTRLLVL.

V is TRBV13 and J is TRBJ2-3; 12 bases are a match to TRBD2. Germline V gives CDR1 PRHDT, CDR2 FYEKMQ (reference sequence). J gave up 3 bases and V 5 bases, and 6 bases lay outside the gene matches. CDR3 length: 16 amino acids. The CDR3 protein is CASSARTSGVTDTQYF. For the CDR3, the DNA is TGTGCCAGCAGCGCCCGGACTAGCGGGGTTACAGATACGCAGTATTTT.

The V gene is TRBV5-5, the J gene TRBJ1-5; D possibly corresponds to TRBD1 (5 bases). This CDR3 region has 14 residues. Trimming stripped 2 bases from V and 2 bases from J, with 8 bases between. Germline V lookup: CDR1 SGHKS, CDR2 YYEKEE (reference sequence). The CDR3 nucleotides read TGTGCCAGCAGCTTAACGACAGGCAATCAGCCCCAGCATTTT. This encodes CASSLTTGNQPQHF.

The chain uses TRBV7-2 and TRBJ2-1; 7 positions match TRBD1. This CDR3 has 15 amino acids. V was pared by 1 base and J by 7 bases, with 7 bases of the junction left unmatched. Germline CDR1 reads SGHTA; CDR2 reads FQGNSA. Written as DNA, the CDR3 is TGTGCCAGCAGCTTAGTTCCTACAGGGGTGAATGAGCAGTTCTTC. Its protein is CASSLVPTGVNEQFF.

J is TRBJ1-2 and V is TRBV28; unclear D gene. The germline CDR1 and CDR2 sequences are MDHEN and SYDVKM. This CDR3 region has 12 residues. V dropped 6 bases and J dropped 8 bases, with 13 bases sitting between them. The CDR3 region has the DNA TGTGCCAGCAGGCTATCGGGAATCGGCTACACCTTC. Translated: CASRLSGIGYTF.

This clone was seen a single time. This chain uses TRBV6-1 with TRBJ2-1, with D possibly being TRBD2 (5 bases). CDR1 and CDR2 (germline): MNHNS, SASEGT. Trimming stripped 3 bases from V and 0 bases from J, with 18 bases between. The CDR3 sequence is 18 residues long. The CDR3 coding sequence is TGTGCCAGCAGTGACTACCCCATCTTTACTAGCTCCTACAATGAGCAGTTCTTC. It translates to CASSDYPIFTSSYNEQFF.

This clone was counted between two and nine times. The genes are TRBV28 and TRBJ2-7, with D possibly TRBD1 on 6 matching bases. This CDR3 has 11 residues. Germline-derived CDR1 and CDR2 are MDHEN and SYDVKM. V lost 8 bases and J lost 4, with 9 bases in between. The CDR3 DNA follows: TGTGCCAGCGGGGGCGATTACGAGCAGTACTTC. Amino acid sequence: CASGGDYEQYF.

This sequence joins TRBV6-5 and TRBJ1-5; D might be TRBD1 (5 bases). This CDR3 has 13 amino acids. CDR1 is MNHEY and CDR2 is SVGAGI in the germline V gene. V was shortened by 10 bases and J by 3 bases, with 13 bases between the two germline ends. For the CDR3, the DNA is TGTGCCACAGCCAGGGCCTTCAATCAGCCCCAGCATTTT. This sequence encodes CATARAFNQPQHF.